The clone carrying this T cell receptor (beta chain) was recorded at least ten times. These data originate in a study of patients and donors after allogeneic stem cell transplantation. MiXCR was run by TCRdb on the RT-PCR reads, yielding one entry per CDR3 protein. In the table there are more than 75,000 distinct CDR3 sequences, roughly 5.2% of which are singletons. The germline V gene has CDR1 MGHRA and CDR2 YSYEKL. The CDR3 length is 16 residues. V was trimmed by 0 bases and J by 2 bases, leaving 13 bases between them. The sequence was obtained from a human donor who was either an allogeneic HSCT recipient or a stem cell or donor lymphocyte infusion donor (not recorded which). It is not recorded whose cells these are; they may come from a transplant donor. The chain is built from TRBV4-1 and TRBJ2-5, with D perhaps TRBD2 (6 bases). Sequencing was performed on blood, either unsorted or a sorted T cell fraction (not recorded which). This chain's CDR3 is CASSQEGAGLQETQYF. The CDR3 DNA sequence: TGCGCCAGCAGCCAAGAGGGAGCGGGCCTACAAGAGACCCAGTACTTC.